The T cell receptor beta chain under discussion was sequenced for a study of blood T cell repertoires in COVID-19. This CDR3 has 12 amino acids. V lost 4 bases to trimming and J lost 4 bases, with 7 bases between them. From germline, CDR1 is LGHDT and CDR2 YNNKEL (reference sequence). The method was immunoSEQ multiplex PCR; TCRdb's version includes in-frame clones alone and lacks a portion of them. The sample contains about 60,000 clones, around 90% of which appear only once. The chain combines TRBV3-1 (or the pseudogene TRBV3-2) with TRBJ1-2; tentative D call: TRBD1 (5 bases). Sequencing was performed on peripheral blood. The clonotype originates from a man aged 50 or older with active COVID-19. The CDR3 DNA sequence: TGTGCCAGCAGCCTGGGGGGCTATGGCTACACCTTC. Encoded protein: CASSLGGYGYTF.